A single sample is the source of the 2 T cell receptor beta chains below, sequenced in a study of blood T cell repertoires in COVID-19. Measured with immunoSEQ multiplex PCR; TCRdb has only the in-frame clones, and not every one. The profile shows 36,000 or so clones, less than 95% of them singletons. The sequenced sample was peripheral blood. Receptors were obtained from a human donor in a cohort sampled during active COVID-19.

The CDR3 reads CASSPEVNQPQHF. The CDR3 DNA is TGCGCCAGCAGCCCCGAGGTAAATCAGCCCCAGCATTTT. The chain has TRBV5-1 and TRBJ1-5; D is unclear. The V gene's germline CDR1 is SGHRS and CDR2 YFSETQ. The CDR3 length is 13 residues. Trimming stripped 4 bases from V and 4 bases from J, with 9 bases between.

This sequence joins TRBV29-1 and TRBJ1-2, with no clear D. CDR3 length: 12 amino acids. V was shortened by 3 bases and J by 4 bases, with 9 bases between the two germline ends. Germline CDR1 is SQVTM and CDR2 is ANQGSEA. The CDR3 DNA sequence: TGCAGCGTTGATCGTGGGAGCTATGGCTACACCTTC. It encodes CSVDRGSYGYTF.